This TCR beta chain was obtained from a study of T cells after yellow fever vaccination. Findings and limits, study-wide: Although most clonotypes did not, a small share appeared in both CD4 and CD8 compartments.

For TCR, cDNA came from 5'RACE template switching, which added a universal primer site and UMIs. Using its own MiXCR run on the 5' RACE reads, TCRdb lists one record per CDR3 protein. This sample has around 300,000 distinct CDR3 sequences, with 3.5% to 4.5% found just once. V lost 2 bases and J 1 base, leaving 6 bases between the germline ends. This CDR3 spans 14 amino acids. Germline CDR1 reads SGHTA; CDR2 reads FQGTGA. In its sample, this clonotype was seen many times. The antigen is undetermined. This chain links TRBV7-3 with TRBJ2-1; unclear D gene. This receptor was obtained from a man aged 18 to 35 who received the YFV17D yellow fever vaccine. The specimen comprised PBMCs, sampled 15 days after the yellow fever booster vaccination. CDR3 sequence (DNA): TGTGCCAGCAGCTTAGGGAAATCCTACAATGAGCAGTTCTTC. This sequence encodes CASSLGKSYNEQFF.